The clone carrying this TCR beta chain came up many times. Its antigen is currently unknown. The read ends 3 residues shy of where the CDR3 ends; the end is completed using the germline J gene. This sample stems from a study of T cell clonality in common variable immunodeficiency. Study-level points and caveats: Compared with controls, CVID subjects had fewer shared TCRbeta clones.

Germline CDR1 is SGHRS and CDR2 is YFSETQ. The CDR3 runs to 15 residues. V was trimmed by 4 bases and J by 4 bases, leaving 17 bases between them. The table came from immunoSEQ multiplex PCR; TCRdb's copy has only in-frame clones and leaves some out. The sample shows some 45,000 clones, none of them appearing just once. This receptor was obtained from a person aged 18-70 years in good health. The specimen was peripheral blood mononuclear cells. The gene calls are TRBV5-1 and TRBJ1-1; TRBD1 might be the D (6 bases). The part of the CDR3 DNA that was read is TGCGCCAGCAGCGGGGGGGCCTTGGGTGGCACTGAA. This sequence encodes CASSGGALGGTE. The entire CDR3 protein reads CASSGGALGGTEAFF.